A selection of T cell receptor beta chains follows, all from one sample in a study of blood T cell repertoires in COVID-19. The protocol was immunoSEQ multiplex PCR, while the TCRdb copy is restricted to in-frame clones and leaves out a portion. The sample has 200,000 to 300,000 clones; 85% to 90% are singletons. Sequenced input: PBMCs or T cells enriched from blood (not recorded which). All receptors derive from a woman in her 30s with acute COVID-19. Both conserved end residues are part of each CDR3. D genes are given only for firm matches. Clone sizes are given selectively: once, few, many, or a class where the clone is expanded.

j_call: TRBJ1-1; v_call: TRBV6-2/TRBV6-3; d_call: .; clone_size: .; cdr3_nt: TGTGCCAGCAGTTACCCGCCCCCGGGGAAGAACACTGAAGCTTTCTTT; cdr3_aa: CASSYPPPGKNTEAFF
j_call: TRBJ2-5; v_call: TRBV3-1/TRBV3-2; d_call: .; clone_size: .; cdr3_nt: TGTGCCAGCAGCCAAAACCCGAGGATAAAGGCGGAGACCCAGTACTTC; cdr3_aa: CASSQNPRIKAETQYF
j_call: TRBJ2-1; v_call: TRBV9; d_call: .; clone_size: .; cdr3_nt: TGTGCCAGCAGCTCCGGGGGGCCTCACAATGAGCAGTTCTTC; cdr3_aa: CASSSGGPHNEQFF
j_call: TRBJ2-7; v_call: TRBV3-1/TRBV3-2; d_call: TRBD1; clone_size: .; cdr3_nt: TGTGCCAGCAGCCAAGGATGGGACAGAAACGAGCAGTACTTC; cdr3_aa: CASSQGWDRNEQYF
j_call: TRBJ2-5; v_call: TRBV20-1; d_call: .; clone_size: .; cdr3_nt: TGCAGTGCTAGTCCTCCCGAGGGGGGGGCTTCACGGGAGACCCAGTACTTC; cdr3_aa: CSASPPEGGASRETQYF
j_call: TRBJ1-6; v_call: TRBV18; d_call: .; clone_size: .; cdr3_nt: TGTGCCAGCTCACCCCGACAGAATTCACCCCTCCACTTT; cdr3_aa: CASSPRQNSPLHF
j_call: TRBJ1-1; v_call: TRBV5-6; d_call: TRBD1; clone_size: few; cdr3_nt: TGTGCCAGCAGCAAGGGACAGGGGGGCACTGAAGCTTTCTTT; cdr3_aa: CASSKGQGGTEAFF
j_call: TRBJ2-1; v_call: TRBV5-4; d_call: TRBD1; clone_size: .; cdr3_nt: TGTGCCAGCAGCTTAGCGCAGGGGGCCTACAATGAGCAGTTCTTC; cdr3_aa: CASSLAQGAYNEQFF
j_call: TRBJ1-5; v_call: TRBV7-6; d_call: TRBD1; clone_size: .; cdr3_nt: TGTGCCAGCAGCTTAGGGACAGGCGGTCGTCAGCCCCAGCATTTT; cdr3_aa: CASSLGTGGRQPQHF
j_call: TRBJ2-3; v_call: TRBV27; d_call: TRBD2; clone_size: once; cdr3_nt: TGTGCCAGCAGTCCGTCCCGACTAGCGGGGCGGGGGGTGGTTACAGATACGCAGTATTTT; cdr3_aa: CASSPSRLAGRGVVTDTQYF